The entry below describes one T cell receptor beta chain. Its antigen is undetermined. With V trimmed by 7 bases and J by 4 bases, 12 bases remained unmatched. The CDR3 extends over 15 amino acids. Germline CDR1 MNHEY, CDR2 SVGAGI. The data originate from a study of beta chain features in type 1 diabetes. Overall study: The study examined roughly 100 million sorted cells across all samples.

Since all of the isolated RNA was reverse transcribed, expressed TCRB transcripts were what got sequenced. Profiled with immunoSEQ multiplex PCR; TCRdb holds only in-frame clones, not every one. There are fewer than 900,000 clones in the sample; roughly a sixth occur only once, and 0.02% to 0.025% lies in the top ten. Study results and caveats: Any role of HLA type in TCRB rearrangement remained unresolved here.

The source material was naive CD4+ T cells from blood. The V gene is TRBV6-5, the J gene TRBJ1-2; TRBD1 matches 7 bases. The sequence was obtained from a woman between 18 and 29 years old in good health. DNA for the CDR3: TGTGCCAGCAACGTCGAGAGGGGGCGAATCTATGGCTACACCTTC. It translates to CASNVERGRIYGYTF.